This entry lists 18 T cell receptor beta chains sequenced from one sample in a study of monozygotic twins with inflammatory bowel disease. With the 5' RACE reads reprocessed, TCRdb shows one record per CDR3 protein and no DNA. This repertoire includes about 440,000 distinct CDR3 sequences. The sequencing sample was made of blood. The receptors come from a human donor with ulcerative colitis or Crohn's disease, or a healthy co-twin of an affected twin (not recorded which).

V is TRBV29-1 and J is TRBJ2-1; absent DNA, TCRdb's TRBD2 call cannot be checked. Per the germline V gene, CDR1 is SQVTM and CDR2 is ANQGSEA. The CDR3 is 12 amino acids. CDR3 region: CSVEGWANEQFF.

The chain employs TRBV11-2 and TRBJ2-7; there is no DNA to check the TCRdb D call of TRBD2. The CDR3 is 15 amino acids. Germline V gives CDR1 SGHAT, CDR2 FQNNGV. CDR3 residues: CASSPRLAGEEEQYF.

The chain carries TRBV12-3 or TRBV12-4 and TRBJ2-1; the TRBD1 assignment by TCRdb is unverifiable without DNA. CDR3 length equals 16 residues. The CDR3 is CASSQQGLNSVNEQFF.

V gene TRBV3-1 combines with J gene TRBJ1-3. The CDR3 runs 13 residues. CDR1 and CDR2 from the germline V gene are LGHDT and YNNKEL (reference sequence). The CDR3 reads CASSLQQGNTIYF.

The chain couples TRBV6-1 to TRBJ2-3; TCRdb indicates TRBD1, and absent DNA this call remains unverified. Germline lookup yields CDR1 MNHNS and CDR2 SASEGT. There are 12 residues in the CDR3. CDR3: CASSDDSATQYF.

The rearrangement links TRBV18 to TRBJ2-7; there is no DNA to check the TCRdb D call of TRBD1. CDR3 size: 14 residues. CDR1 is KGHSH, CDR2 LQKENI, per germline. CDR3 in amino acids: CASSPGRGLYEQYF.

The rearrangement uses TRBV7-2 and TRBJ1-5. Germline CDR1 reads SGHTA; CDR2 reads FQGNSA. The CDR3 runs 15 residues. The CDR3 reads CASSSRGGIGQPQHF.

The chain couples TRBV7-2 to TRBJ2-7. The germline V gene encodes CDR1 SGHTA and CDR2 FQGNSA. The CDR3 runs to 15 residues. CDR3 in amino acids: CASSLQAGGTYEQYF.

The chain couples TRBV2 to TRBJ2-3; checking the TCRdb D call of TRBD1 is not possible without DNA. The CDR3 covers 15 residues. Per germline, CDR1 SNHLY and CDR2 FYNNEI. CDR3 residues: CASSEVEGRIDTQYF.

This chain uses TRBV11-1 with TRBJ2-5; the TRBD1 assignment by TCRdb is unverifiable without DNA. Germline V gene sequence: CDR1 SGHAT, CDR2 FQDESV (reference sequence). The CDR3 consists of 14 residues. This chain's CDR3 is CASTPLQGTGAQYF.

The gene calls are TRBV20-1 and TRBJ2-3; the D call from TCRdb, TRBD2, cannot be confirmed without DNA. The CDR3 consists of 15 residues. The germline V gene has CDR1 DFQATT and CDR2 SNEGSKA (reference sequence). The CDR3 loop reads CSARNPGLSTDTQYF.

The J gene is TRBJ2-7, the V gene TRBV5-1; the D call of TRBD2 rests on TCRdb alone, since no DNA is present to check it. CDR1 is SGHRS, CDR2 YFSETQ, per germline. The CDR3 length is 14 residues. CDR3: CASSQTSGIHEQYF. Looking up the rest from reference TRBV5-1 and TRBJ2-7 gives the full variable domain: KAGVTQTPRYLIKTRGQQVTLSCSPISGHRSVSWYQQTPGQGLQFLFEYFSETQRNKGNFPGRFSGRQFSNSRSEMNVSTLELGDSALYLCASSQTSGIHEQYFGPGTRLTVT.

The V call is TRBV9, the J call TRBJ2-7. The CDR3 loop spans 13 amino acids. From germline, CDR1 is SGDLS and CDR2 YYNGEE. The CDR3 sequence is CASSVAPGNEQYF.

This chain uses TRBV20-1 with TRBJ2-3; the TRBD1 assignment by TCRdb is unverifiable without DNA. Germline-derived CDR1 and CDR2 are DFQATT and SNEGSKA (reference sequence). The CDR3 runs 17 residues. The CDR3 sequence: CSARSGPGGGNADTQYF.

V gene TRBV5-1 combines with J gene TRBJ1-1; TCRdb lists TRBD1, though no DNA is available to test this call. Germline loops: CDR1 SGHRS, CDR2 YFSETQ. CDR3 length: 14 amino acids. The CDR3 is CASSFYQGDTEAFF. Full variable domain (missing parts from reference TRBV5-1 and TRBJ1-1): KAGVTQTPRYLIKTRGQQVTLSCSPISGHRSVSWYQQTPGQGLQFLFEYFSETQRNKGNFPGRFSGRQFSNSRSEMNVSTLELGDSALYLCASSFYQGDTEAFFGQGTRLTVV.

The rearrangement joins TRBV5-1 to TRBJ1-1; with no DNA, the TCRdb D assignment of TRBD1 cannot be verified. The CDR3 consists of 20 residues. CDR1 is SGHRS, CDR2 YFSETQ, per germline. The CDR3 loop reads CASSHTRGGFQSFTNTEAFF.

The genes are TRBV19 and TRBJ2-6; lacking DNA, the TRBD1 call made by TCRdb goes unchecked. The CDR3 covers 14 residues. CDR1 LNHDA and CDR2 SQIVND come from the germline V gene (reference sequence). The CDR3 sequence is CASKQGAGANVLTF.

The CDR3 is CASSLAVLAVYNEQFF. This rearrangement joins TRBV7-2 to TRBJ2-1. This CDR3 spans 16 amino acids. Looked up from germline, CDR1 is SGHTA and CDR2 is FQGNSA.